This is a list of T cell receptor beta chains from one sample in a study of beta chain features in type 1 diabetes. The repertoire was sequenced with immunoSEQ multiplex PCR; TCRdb's copy has only in-frame clones and lacks some. The repertoire includes over 500,000 clones, around 15% of them detected once, and 0.07% to 0.095% sits in the top ten. The sequencing sample was made of naive CD4+ T cells from blood. These receptors were collected from a man aged 18 to 29 in good health. The CDR3 runs from the conserved cysteine through the conserved F or W. The order of the fields is J gene, V gene, D gene, CDR3 protein. The D gene is left open where the match is weak.

TRBJ2-5	TRBV7-2	TRBD2	CASSTSGGGARETQYF
TRBJ2-7	TRBV18	.	CASSPVKKGGSVEQYF
TRBJ2-7	TRBV21-1	.	CASSKVDRGLYEQYF
TRBJ1-1	TRBV30	.	CAWRLEGGRTEAFF
TRBJ2-3	TRBV18	TRBD2	CASSPPGLAGGTDTQYF
TRBJ2-1	TRBV7-2	TRBD2	CASSSPGLAGVWNDEQFF
TRBJ2-5	TRBV10-3	.	CAISESGRLETQYF
TRBJ2-1	TRBV7-9	TRBD2	CASSFSGRVEYNEQFF
TRBJ1-5	TRBV14	.	CASSQDGRSNQPQHF
TRBJ1-2	TRBV7-9	TRBD1	CASSLSGTGFGYTF
TRBJ1-2	TRBV29-1	.	CSVTGPNPNYGYTF
TRBJ2-6	TRBV15	TRBD2	CATLRPYGTSGNSGANVLTF
TRBJ2-3	TRBV11-2	TRBD2	CASSLRREGDTQYF
TRBJ1-2	TRBV9	.	CASSVDSNYGYTF
TRBJ1-2	TRBV28	.	CASGGHYGYTF
TRBJ1-2	TRBV28	TRBD1	CASNTGGGGYTF
TRBJ1-1	TRBV10-3	TRBD1	CAIKGTGNTEAFF
TRBJ2-3	TRBV7-9	.	CATGERSRTDTQYF
TRBJ2-1	TRBV9	.	CASSALVAGSNEQFF
TRBJ2-7	TRBV7-2	TRBD1	CASSSRQGDYEQYF
TRBJ2-5	TRBV4-1	.	CASSQGGTETQYF
TRBJ2-5	TRBV2	.	CASSGPEKTGLQETQYF
TRBJ1-2	TRBV19	.	CASSSGRNYGYTF
TRBJ2-1	TRBV5-8	TRBD1	CASSLGDRGYNEQFF
TRBJ1-3	TRBV30	TRBD1	CAWRDRGGGNTIYF
TRBJ1-1	TRBV2	.	CASSTGLNTEAFF
TRBJ2-2	TRBV7-9	TRBD1	CASSNSPRQGIGGELFF
TRBJ1-2	TRBV7-9	TRBD1	CASSTTGNYGYTF
TRBJ2-7	TRBV5-1	.	CASSLVSRGRSYEQYF
TRBJ2-1	TRBV7-3	TRBD2	CASQSGRAFDEQFF
TRBJ2-2	TRBV7-2	.	CASSADRGGTGELFF
TRBJ1-6	TRBV30	TRBD1	CAWRGTGGESPLHF
TRBJ2-7	TRBV6-6	.	CASSTEGGGPYEQYF
TRBJ2-3	TRBV4-2	.	CASSQPRAGSYYTDTQYF
TRBJ1-2	TRBV30	TRBD1	CAWGTGILYGYTF
TRBJ2-3	TRBV18	.	CASSPLVDTQYF
TRBJ2-1	TRBV13	TRBD2	CASRPSGGNNEQFF
TRBJ2-7	TRBV7-3	.	CASSLERLSYEQYF